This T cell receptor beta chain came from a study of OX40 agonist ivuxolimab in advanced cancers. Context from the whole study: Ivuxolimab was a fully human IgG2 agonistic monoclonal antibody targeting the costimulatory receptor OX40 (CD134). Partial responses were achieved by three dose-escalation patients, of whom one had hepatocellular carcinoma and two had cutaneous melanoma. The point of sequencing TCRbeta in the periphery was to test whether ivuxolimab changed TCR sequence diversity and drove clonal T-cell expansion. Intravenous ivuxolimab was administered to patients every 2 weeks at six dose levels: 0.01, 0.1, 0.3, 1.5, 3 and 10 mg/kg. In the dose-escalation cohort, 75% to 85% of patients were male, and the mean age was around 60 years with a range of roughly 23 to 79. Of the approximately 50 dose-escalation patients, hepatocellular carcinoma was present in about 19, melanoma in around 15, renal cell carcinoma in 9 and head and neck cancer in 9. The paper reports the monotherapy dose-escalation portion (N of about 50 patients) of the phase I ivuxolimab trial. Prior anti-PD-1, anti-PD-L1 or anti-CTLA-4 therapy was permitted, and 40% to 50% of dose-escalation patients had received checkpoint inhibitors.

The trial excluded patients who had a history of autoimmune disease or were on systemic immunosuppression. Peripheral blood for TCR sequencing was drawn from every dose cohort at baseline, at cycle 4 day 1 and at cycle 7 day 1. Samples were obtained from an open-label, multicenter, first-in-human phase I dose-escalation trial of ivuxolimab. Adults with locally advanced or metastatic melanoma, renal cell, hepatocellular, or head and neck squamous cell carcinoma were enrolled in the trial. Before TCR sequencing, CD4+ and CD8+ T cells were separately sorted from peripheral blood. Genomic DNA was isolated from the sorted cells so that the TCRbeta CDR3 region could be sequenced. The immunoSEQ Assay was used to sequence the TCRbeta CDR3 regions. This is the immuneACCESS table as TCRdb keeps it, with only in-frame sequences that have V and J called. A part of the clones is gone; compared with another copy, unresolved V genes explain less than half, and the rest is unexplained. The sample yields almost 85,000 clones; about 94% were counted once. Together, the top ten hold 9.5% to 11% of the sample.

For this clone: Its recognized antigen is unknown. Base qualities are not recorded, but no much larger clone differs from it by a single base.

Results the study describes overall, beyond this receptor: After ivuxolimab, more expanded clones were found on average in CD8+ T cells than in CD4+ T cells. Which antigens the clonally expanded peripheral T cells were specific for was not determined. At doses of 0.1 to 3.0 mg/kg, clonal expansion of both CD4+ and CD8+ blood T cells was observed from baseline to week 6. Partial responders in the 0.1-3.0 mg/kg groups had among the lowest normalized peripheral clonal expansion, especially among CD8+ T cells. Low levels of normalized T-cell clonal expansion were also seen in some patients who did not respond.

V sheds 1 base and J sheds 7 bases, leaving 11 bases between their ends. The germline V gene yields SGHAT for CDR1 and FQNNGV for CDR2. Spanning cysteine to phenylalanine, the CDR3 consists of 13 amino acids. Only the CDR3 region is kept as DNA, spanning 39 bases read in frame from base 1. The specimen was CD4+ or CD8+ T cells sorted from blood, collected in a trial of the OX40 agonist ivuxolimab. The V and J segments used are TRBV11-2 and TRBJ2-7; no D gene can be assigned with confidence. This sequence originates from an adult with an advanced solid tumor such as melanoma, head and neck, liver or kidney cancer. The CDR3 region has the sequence CASSLVGVREQYF. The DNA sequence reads TGTGCCAGCAGCTTAGTTGGGGTCCGGGAGCAGTACTTC.